The rows below give T cell receptor beta chains drawn from one sample of a study of T cells after yellow fever vaccination. A single record per CDR3 protein comes from TCRdb applying MiXCR to the 5' RACE reads. Of about 210,000 distinct CDR3 sequences listed, less than 7.5% are singletons. The source was CD4+ T cells sorted from PBMCs, collected on the day of the yellow fever booster vaccination. The receptor set was obtained from a man aged 25-40 years who received the YFV17D yellow fever vaccine. Both conserved end residues are part of each CDR3. A D gene is named only where the DNA matches it firmly. The size entry is marked missing in some rows and otherwise reads once, few, many or a size class.

clone size	J gene	V gene	D gene	CDR3 DNA	CDR3 protein
many	TRBJ2-5	TRBV7-9	NA	TGTGCCAGCAGCTTAAGGAGGGAGTCCTTAGAGACCCAGTACTTC	CASSLRRESLETQYF
few	TRBJ2-1	TRBV29-1	NA	TGCAGCGGGCGAGGTCGGGGGTGGGATGAGCAGTTCTTC	CSGRGRGWDEQFF
NA	TRBJ2-7	TRBV9	NA	TGTGCCAGCAGCGCCCATTCGGCCTCCTACGAGCAGTACTTC	CASSAHSASYEQYF
once	TRBJ2-7	TRBV12-2	NA	TGTGCAAGTCGCCTTGTACCTTCTGCCAGGGGGTTTCCACTGGAGCAGTACTTC	CASRLVPSARGFPLEQYF
NA	TRBJ2-2	TRBV29-1	TRBD2	TGCAGCGTTATCCGAAGGAATGCGGGAGGGCCGAGCGGGGAGCTGTTTTTT	CSVIRRNAGGPSGELFF
NA	TRBJ2-5	TRBV11-3	NA	TGTGCCAGCAGCTTAGGGGTCCGGGGCCAAGAGACCCAGTACTTC	CASSLGVRGQETQYF
many	TRBJ2-1	TRBV23-1	TRBD1	TGCGCCAGCAGTCACCCCGGGACAGGCAGCTCCTACAATGAGCAGTTCTTC	CASSHPGTGSSYNEQFF
NA	TRBJ1-5	TRBV18	NA	TGTGCCAGCTCCCCCCCGGGAGGCAATCAGCCCCAGCATTTT	CASSPPGGNQPQHF
many	TRBJ2-5	TRBV3-1	NA	TGTGCCAGCAGCCAAGACCAGCGGACCCAGTACTTC	CASSQDQRTQYF
NA	TRBJ2-7	TRBV29-1	TRBD1	TGCGGCGCTGGATCCGGGACAGCGCTTGGAGAGCAGTACTTC	CGAGSGTALGEQYF
many	TRBJ1-1	TRBV7-9	TRBD1	TGTGCCAGCAGCTTTTCGGACAGGGATAGTGAAGCTTTCTTT	CASSFSDRDSEAFF
many	TRBJ1-2	TRBV12-3/TRBV12-4	NA	TGTGCCAGCAGACGACCAACGGACAGCTATGGCTACACCTTC	CASRRPTDSYGYTF
NA	TRBJ2-7	TRBV30	NA	TGTGCCTGGACTTCCGGGAGCATATACGAGCAGTACTTC	CAWTSGSIYEQYF